A selection of T cell receptor beta chains follows, all from one sample in a study of T cell responses to AZD1222 COVID-19 vaccine. The table came from immunoSEQ multiplex PCR; TCRdb's copy has only in-frame clones and leaves some out. The data hold 110,000 or so clones, with 88% observed a single time. This material consisted of peripheral blood, taken 28 days after the second AZD1222 dose. These receptors were obtained from an adult who received the AZD1222 COVID-19 vaccine. Each CDR3 is given with its conserved first and last residue. D genes are given only for firm matches. Some rows have no size entry. The others give once, few or many, or a class for an expanded clone.

>TRBV7-8|NA|NA|TRBJ2-1
TGTGCCAGCAGCCCCCGGACTCTTCTCTCCTACAATGAGCAGTTCTTC
CASSPRTLLSYNEQFF
>TRBV15|NA|NA|TRBJ1-5
TGTGCCACCAGCGGGGGGGACCAGCCCCAGCATTTT
CATSGGDQPQHF
>TRBV5-4|TRBD1|once|TRBJ2-7
TGTGCCAGCGGACAGGGGGCTGGGGAGCAGTACTTC
CASGQGAGEQYF
>TRBV6-2/TRBV6-3|NA|NA|TRBJ1-2
TGTGCCAGCAGTTACGAGGGCAGACCCTATGGCTACACCTTC
CASSYEGRPYGYTF
>TRBV5-6|NA|NA|TRBJ1-2
TGTGCCAGCACCCTTGGTGGTGAGGGTGGCTACACCTTC
CASTLGGEGGYTF
>TRBV12-3/TRBV12-4|NA|once|TRBJ2-7
TGTGCCAGCAGTTTTGGGACGCAGCAGTACTTC
CASSFGTQQYF
>TRBV28|NA|NA|TRBJ1-1
TGTGCCAGCAGTTTGGGTAGGGAGACTGAAGCTTTCTTT
CASSLGRETEAFF
>TRBV14|NA|NA|TRBJ1-5
TGTGCCAACAGCCAAGGAGTGGGGCAGCCCCAGCATTTT
CANSQGVGQPQHF
>TRBV7-2|NA|NA|TRBJ2-5
TGTGCCAGCAGCTTAGTCTCGAAGACCCAGTACTTC
CASSLVSKTQYF
>TRBV7-9|NA|NA|TRBJ1-6
TGTGCCAGCAGCGACACAGGGAGGAGTTTTAGCTCACCCCTCCACTTT
CASSDTGRSFSSPLHF
>TRBV12-5|NA|NA|TRBJ2-7
TGTGCTAGTGGTTTGCCACAGGGCCCCAGCTCCTACGAGCAGTACTTC
CASGLPQGPSSYEQYF
>TRBV29-1|NA|NA|TRBJ1-1
TGCAGCGTTGGAGACGCCGGGACATCAGTTGAAGCTTTCTTT
CSVGDAGTSVEAFF
>TRBV19|NA|NA|TRBJ2-5
TGTGCCACTAAAAGGACTGCTGCGGGAGAGACCCAGTACTTC
CATKRTAAGETQYF
>TRBV6-2/TRBV6-3|NA|NA|TRBJ1-1
TGTGCCAGCAGTTGGCAGCCCTACACTGAAGCTTTCTTT
CASSWQPYTEAFF
>TRBV15|NA|once|TRBJ2-7
TGTGCCACCAGCAGAGGACTTTTCTACGAGCAGTACTTC
CATSRGLFYEQYF
>TRBV5-4|NA|NA|TRBJ1-5
TGTGCCAGCGGACTGCAGGGGACTCAGCCCCAGCATTTT
CASGLQGTQPQHF
>TRBV6-4|NA|NA|TRBJ2-1
TGTGCCAGCAGTGACGTCGGGCGGGCCGACAATGAGCAGTTCTTC
CASSDVGRADNEQFF
>TRBV7-8|NA|NA|TRBJ1-1
TGTGCCAGCAGCTTAGCGGGGTTTGGCACTGAAGCTTTCTTT
CASSLAGFGTEAFF
>TRBV7-9|NA|NA|TRBJ2-3
TGTGCCAGCAGCTTAGTTCTGGACCCGGATACGCAGTATTTT
CASSLVLDPDTQYF
>TRBV6-5|TRBD1|NA|TRBJ1-6
TGTGCCAGCAGTTACGGACAGGTCCCGGGGACCCTCCACTTT
CASSYGQVPGTLHF
>TRBV4-3|NA|few|TRBJ2-5
TGCGCCAGCAGCCACGCCACCGGGACCCGAGAGACCCAGTACTTC
CASSHATGTRETQYF
>TRBV9|NA|NA|TRBJ1-1
TGTGCCAGCAGCGTAGAGGGGAGGGTGAACACTGAAGCTTTCTTT
CASSVEGRVNTEAFF
>TRBV6-5|NA|NA|TRBJ1-4
TGTGCCAGCAGTTACTCGGATGAAAAACTGTTTTTT
CASSYSDEKLFF
>TRBV7-9|TRBD1|NA|TRBJ2-7
TGTGCCAGTGGGACAGGGGGCTTCTACGAGCAGTACTTC
CASGTGGFYEQYF
>TRBV11-3|NA|NA|TRBJ2-3
TGTGCCAGCAGCTTAGAATGGGGGGAACAATATACGCAGTATTTT
CASSLEWGEQYTQYF
>TRBV28|NA|NA|TRBJ1-2
TGTGCCAGCAGTTTAGTTGGGTCGAGCGACTTTGCCTACACCTTC
CASSLVGSSDFAYTF
>TRBV28|TRBD1|NA|TRBJ1-1
TGTGCCATCCAGACAGGGTTCACTGAAGCTTTCTTT
CAIQTGFTEAFF
>TRBV27|TRBD1|NA|TRBJ2-7
TGTGCCAGCAGTCCGTGGACAGGCACCCTTCCCTACGAGCAGTACTTC
CASSPWTGTLPYEQYF
>TRBV3-1/TRBV3-2|NA|NA|TRBJ2-2
TGTGCCAGCAGCCAAGATCGGTGGCCGGGGAACACCGGGGAGCTGTTTTTT
CASSQDRWPGNTGELFF
>TRBV6-2/TRBV6-3|TRBD2|NA|TRBJ2-7
TGTGCCAGCAGTTTTAGCGGGAGGGCCTCTTGGGAGCAGTACTTC
CASSFSGRASWEQYF
>TRBV27|NA|NA|TRBJ2-3
TGTGCCAGCAGTTTATCGAGGACTAAGAGCACAGATACGCAGTATTTT
CASSLSRTKSTDTQYF
>TRBV5-1|NA|NA|TRBJ2-7
TGCGCCAGCAGCTTGGAAGGGTGGGGGTCCAACGAGCAGTACTTC
CASSLEGWGSNEQYF
>TRBV3-1/TRBV3-2|NA|NA|TRBJ1-6
TGTGCCAGCAGCCAGGGGGCGCGGAATTCACCCCTCCACTTT
CASSQGARNSPLHF
>TRBV28|NA|NA|TRBJ2-3
TGTGCCAGCAGTTTAGACCCGAGCACAGATACGCAGTATTTT
CASSLDPSTDTQYF
>TRBV28|NA|NA|TRBJ2-3
TGTGCCAGCAGTTTACTTGTCTCGCTTGTGGATACGCAGTATTTT
CASSLLVSLVDTQYF
>TRBV18|NA|NA|TRBJ1-3
TGTGCCAGCTCACCACCGACCGGGGCTGGAAACACCATATATTTT
CASSPPTGAGNTIYF
>TRBV19|NA|NA|TRBJ1-1
TGTGCCAGTAGTATTTTGGACAAGGAAGCTTTCTTT
CASSILDKEAFF
>TRBV9|NA|NA|TRBJ1-2
TGTGCCAGCAGCGAATCGACAGGAAACTATGGCTACACCTTC
CASSESTGNYGYTF
>TRBV30|NA|NA|TRBJ1-3
TGTGCCTGGAGAAGTATCTCTGGAAACACCATATATTTT
CAWRSISGNTIYF
>TRBV5-6|TRBD1|NA|TRBJ1-5
TGTGCCAGCATCCTATCACAGGGGAGAGAAGGGAATCAGCCCCAGCATTTT
CASILSQGREGNQPQHF
>TRBV7-8|NA|NA|TRBJ1-4
TGTGCCAGCAGCCCCTATGGCACCAACCAGGAAAAACTGTTTTTT
CASSPYGTNQEKLFF
>TRBV9|NA|NA|TRBJ2-1
TGTGCCAGCAGCACGGAGAGCTCCTACAATGAGCAGTTCTTC
CASSTESSYNEQFF
>TRBV2|NA|NA|TRBJ1-5
TGTGCCAGCAGGGAGTCCCGGGGACTAGCAGGCAATCAGCCCCAGCATTTT
CASRESRGLAGNQPQHF
>TRBV10-1|NA|NA|TRBJ1-2
TGCGCCAGCAGTGTAACCAACCAGCTTGGTGGCTACACCTTC
CASSVTNQLGGYTF
>TRBV10-1|NA|NA|TRBJ1-4
TGCGCCAGCAGTGAGCACTTGGGCCCCTCGCTTAATGAAAAACTGTTTTTT
CASSEHLGPSLNEKLFF
>TRBV27|TRBD1|NA|TRBJ1-2
TGTGCCAGCAAGAGACAGGGCCAATTCCCTAACTATGGCTACACCTTC
CASKRQGQFPNYGYTF
>TRBV4-3|TRBD2|NA|TRBJ2-1
TGCGCCAGCAGCCAAGATGGTCCTAGCGGGGACAGCTCCTACAATGAGCAGTTCTTC
CASSQDGPSGDSSYNEQFF
>TRBV30|NA|NA|TRBJ1-1
TGTGCCTGGGGGGAAAAGGACGAAGCTTTCTTT
CAWGEKDEAFF
>TRBV14|TRBD1|NA|TRBJ1-1
TGTGCCAGCAGCCAAGAGCTGGGGACAGATCCTTTCTTT
CASSQELGTDPFF
>TRBV5-5|TRBD2|NA|TRBJ2-3
TGTGCCAGCAGCTTTTCTAGCGGGGGGACTAGCACAGATACGCAGTATTTT
CASSFSSGGTSTDTQYF
>TRBV4-3|NA|NA|TRBJ1-2
TGCGCCAGCAGCCAAGAGCCAGGAACGTATGGCTACACCTTC
CASSQEPGTYGYTF
>TRBV5-4|TRBD2|NA|TRBJ2-1
TGTGCCAGCAGCGAACTAGCGGGTGCTAGCCTCTACAATGAGCAGTTCTTC
CASSELAGASLYNEQFF
>TRBV27|TRBD1|NA|TRBJ2-3
TGTGCCAGCATGAGGTCCAGGGGGCAAAGCACAGATACGCAGTATTTT
CASMRSRGQSTDTQYF